The present TCR beta chain was sequenced within a study of blood T cell repertoires in COVID-19. Whole-study context: Collection of acute and convalescent COVID-19 samples took place in the United States, Italy and Spain.

In the original analysis: Estimated nucleated cell counts came from reference gene primer amplification. Profiled with immunoSEQ multiplex PCR; TCRdb holds only in-frame clones, not every one. V, J and clone size reflect that table, while D and trimming were determined from the DNA. The sample has over 95,000 clones; around 88% are singletons. Trimming pared 4 bases from V and 0 bases from J, leaving 13 bases between. Germline CDR1 is LGHDT and CDR2 is YNNKEL (reference sequence). The CDR3 is 15 amino acids. This TCR was sampled from a human donor with acute or convalescent COVID-19. The donor label of this sample is uncertain. The rearrangement links TRBV3-1 (or the pseudogene TRBV3-2) to TRBJ2-7, with a weak D call TRBD2 (5 bases). Source material: peripheral blood. The CDR3 here is CASSRYSGSSYEQYF. The CDR3 coding sequence is TGTGCCAGCAGCCGGTACAGTGGGAGCTCCTACGAGCAGTACTTC.